The entry below gives a single TCR beta chain sequence along with its context. The PCR was carried out with 60 Vbeta primers and 13 Jbeta primers. Assay: immunoSEQ multiplex PCR; the TCRdb copy retains only in-frame clones and omits some. Seen here are 120,000 to 150,000 clones, just under 75% observed once, and the top ten hold 1.5% to 2%. After removal of 3 bases from V and 4 bases from J, the junction contained 7 bases not matched to a gene. The CDR3 runs 15 residues. Germline CDR1 MDHEN, CDR2 SYDVKM. This entry belongs to a study of cytomegalovirus exposure and HLA in healthy donors. This rearrangement joins TRBV28 to TRBJ2-5, with 8 nucleotides matching TRBD2. The specimen was PBMCs. The receptor's source is a woman under 30 in good health and CMV-seronegative. CDR3 in DNA: TGTGCCAGCAGTTTGGGCGGGGGGCCGGGAGAGACCCAGTACTTC. Protein sequence: CASSLGGGPGETQYF. The full variable domain, in which reference TRBV28 and TRBJ2-5 provide the parts outside the CDR3, is DVKVTQSSRYLVKRTGEKVFLECVQDMDHENMFWYRQDPGLGLRLIYFSYDVKMKEKGDIPEGYSVSREKKERFSLILESASTNQTSMYLCASSLGGGPGETQYFGPGTRLLVL.